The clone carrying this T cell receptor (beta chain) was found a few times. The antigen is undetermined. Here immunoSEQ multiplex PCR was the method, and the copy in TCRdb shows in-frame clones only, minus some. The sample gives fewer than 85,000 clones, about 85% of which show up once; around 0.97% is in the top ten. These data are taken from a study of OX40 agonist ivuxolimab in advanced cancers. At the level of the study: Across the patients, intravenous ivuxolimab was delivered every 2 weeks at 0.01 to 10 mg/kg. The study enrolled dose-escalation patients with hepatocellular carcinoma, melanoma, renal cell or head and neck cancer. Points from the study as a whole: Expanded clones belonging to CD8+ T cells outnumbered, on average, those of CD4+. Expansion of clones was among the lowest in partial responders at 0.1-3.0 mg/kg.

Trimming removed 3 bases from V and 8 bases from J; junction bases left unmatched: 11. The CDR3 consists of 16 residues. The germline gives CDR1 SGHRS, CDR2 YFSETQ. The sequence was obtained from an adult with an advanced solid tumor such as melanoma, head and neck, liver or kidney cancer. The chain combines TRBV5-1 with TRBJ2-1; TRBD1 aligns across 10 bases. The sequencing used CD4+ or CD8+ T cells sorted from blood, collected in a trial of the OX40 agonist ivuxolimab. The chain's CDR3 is CASSSVDRGLGDEQFF. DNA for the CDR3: TGCGCCAGCAGCTCGGTTGACAGGGGGCTAGGCGATGAGCAGTTCTTC.